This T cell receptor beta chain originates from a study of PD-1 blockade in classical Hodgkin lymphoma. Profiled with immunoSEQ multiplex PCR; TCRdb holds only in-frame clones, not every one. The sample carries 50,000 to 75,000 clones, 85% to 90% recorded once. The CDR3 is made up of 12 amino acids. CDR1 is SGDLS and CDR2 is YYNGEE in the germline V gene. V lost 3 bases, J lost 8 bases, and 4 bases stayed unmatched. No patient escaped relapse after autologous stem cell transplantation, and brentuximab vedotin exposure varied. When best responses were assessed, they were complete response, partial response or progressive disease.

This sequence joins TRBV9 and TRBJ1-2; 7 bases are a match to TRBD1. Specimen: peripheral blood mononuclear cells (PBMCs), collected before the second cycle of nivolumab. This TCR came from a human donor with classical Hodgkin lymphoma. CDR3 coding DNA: TGTGCCAGCAGCGCAACAGGGGCCGGCTACACCTTC. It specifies CASSATGAGYTF.